These T cell receptor beta chains were read from a single sample in a study of T cell responses to AZD1222 COVID-19 vaccine. Clones were sequenced by immunoSEQ multiplex PCR, and TCRdb holds only the in-frame ones, with some missing. The sample lists approximately 64,000 clones, 80% to 85% seen once, with over 7.5% in the top ten. Sequencing was performed on peripheral blood, taken on day 0 of AZD1222 vaccination. The origin of the receptors is an adult in good health. The CDR3 runs from the conserved cysteine through the conserved F or W. Size is stated for part of the rows, as once, few or many counts, or as a class when the clone is expanded.

size,V,J,CDR3
-,TRBV7-8,TRBJ2-7,CASSFTGTVNEQYF
few,TRBV4-1,TRBJ2-7,CASSLGEQVVYEQYF
-,TRBV2,TRBJ2-3,CASAPGLAGNTQYF
-,TRBV7-8,TRBJ1-6,CASTPSDSPLHF
-,TRBV19,TRBJ1-1,CASSIGRDTEAFF
-,TRBV10-1,TRBJ2-1,CASSGTGTGYNEQFF
-,TRBV7-9,TRBJ2-7,CASSFRASYEQYF
-,TRBV3-1/TRBV3-2,TRBJ2-2,CASSRRQNTGELFF
-,TRBV7-9,TRBJ2-6,CASSSRATRPGANVLTF
few,TRBV29-1,TRBJ1-5,CSVADRGQDQPQHF
-,TRBV5-5,TRBJ1-2,CASSLEAHYGYTF
-,TRBV24-1,TRBJ1-1,CATSDKTSTEAFF
-,TRBV7-9,TRBJ2-6,CASSLGRSSGANVLTF
-,TRBV2,TRBJ1-2,CASSERGVYGYTF
-,TRBV5-1,TRBJ2-7,CASSSRRTSHEQYF
medium-sized,TRBV5-6,TRBJ2-5,CASSWGDRRTPKETQYF
-,TRBV10-3,TRBJ2-7,CATRGSYEQYF
-,TRBV11-2,TRBJ2-5,CASSFSSIGETQYF
once,TRBV5-6,TRBJ1-2,CASSTSATGGKEYGYTF
-,TRBV28,TRBJ2-2,CASSPLWTGADTGELFF
-,TRBV6-4,TRBJ1-2,CASALKDPSFYGYTF
-,TRBV19,TRBJ1-1,CASSTPPGSEAFF
-,TRBV6-2/TRBV6-3,TRBJ1-5,CASNPRQGAQPQHF
-,TRBV5-8,TRBJ2-7,CASSQFEQYF
-,TRBV23-1,TRBJ1-2,CASIGTGYGYTF
few,TRBV28,TRBJ1-5,CASSTGRSLVSNQPQHF
-,TRBV27,TRBJ1-4,CASGTTNEKLFF
-,TRBV5-1,TRBJ1-6,CASSGAPDPNSPLHF
-,TRBV7-9,TRBJ1-2,CASSLDFPRGYTF
-,TRBV3-1/TRBV3-2,TRBJ1-4,CASSLPSANEKLFF
-,TRBV10-3,TRBJ2-5,CAISTGLVRGETQYF
few,TRBV5-1,TRBJ1-6,CASSLTGTVNSPLHF
medium-sized,TRBV30,TRBJ1-3,CAWTENSGNTIYF
-,TRBV9,TRBJ2-4,CASSRGTGVAKNIQYF
-,TRBV11-1,TRBJ2-1,CASSLGLPTHNEQFF